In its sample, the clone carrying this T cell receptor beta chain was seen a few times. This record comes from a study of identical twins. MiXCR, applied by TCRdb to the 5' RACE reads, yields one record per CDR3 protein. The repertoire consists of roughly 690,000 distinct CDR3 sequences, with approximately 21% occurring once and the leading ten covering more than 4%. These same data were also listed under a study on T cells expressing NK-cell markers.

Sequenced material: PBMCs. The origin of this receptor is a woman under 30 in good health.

The chain's CDR3 is CSTIPGGSGNEQFF. CDR3 coding DNA: TGCAGCACCATTCCGGGCGGGAGTGGAAATGAGCAGTTCTTC. The chain combines TRBV29-1 with TRBJ2-1; 7 bases agree with TRBD2. The CDR3 totals 14 residues. Trimming at V came to 8 bases and at J to 7 bases, leaving 14 bases not matched to a gene. Germline V gene sequence: CDR1 SQVTM, CDR2 ANQGSEA.